This T cell receptor (beta chain) was captured in a study of glioma-infiltrating T cells. Ten or more counts support this clonotype. What it recognizes is unknown. V lost 0 bases to trimming and J lost 10 bases, with 9 bases between them. The CDR3 length is 12 residues. CDR1 and CDR2 from the germline V gene are MGHRA and YSYEKL. General study results and limits: Gliomas, especially low-grade, showed above-expected tissue-blood divergence; non-neoplastic patients showed below. Tissue and blood shared very few CDR3 sequences.

Using RNA template, CDR3s of TCR alpha and beta were amplified with iRepertoire arm-PCR. Input was about 100-450 ng of tissue mRNA or PBMC total RNA. TCRdb analysed the multiplex PCR reads with MiXCR anew, one entry per CDR3 protein. The sample contains more than 85,000 distinct CDR3 sequences, less than 30% of which appear only once. Sequencing was carried out using glioma tissue, nonneoplastic brain tissue, or PBMCs (not recorded which). This receptor was taken from a human donor with low-grade glioma or glioblastoma, undergoing nonglioma brain surgery, or in good health (not recorded which). The chain is built from TRBV4-1 and TRBJ1-2; D not certain. CDR3: CASSQDGKLYTF. For the CDR3, the DNA is TGCGCCAGCAGCCAAGATGGAAAACTCTACACCTTC.